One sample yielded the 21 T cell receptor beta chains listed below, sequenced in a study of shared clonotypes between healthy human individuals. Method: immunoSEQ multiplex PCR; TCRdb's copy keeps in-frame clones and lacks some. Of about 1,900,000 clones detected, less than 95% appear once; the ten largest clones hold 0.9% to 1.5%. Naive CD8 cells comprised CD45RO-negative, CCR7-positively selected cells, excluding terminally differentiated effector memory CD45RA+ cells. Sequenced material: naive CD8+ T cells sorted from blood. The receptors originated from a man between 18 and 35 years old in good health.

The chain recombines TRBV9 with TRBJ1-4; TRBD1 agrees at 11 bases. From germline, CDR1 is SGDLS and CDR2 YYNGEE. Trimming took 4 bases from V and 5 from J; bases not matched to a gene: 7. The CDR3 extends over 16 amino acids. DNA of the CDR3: TGTGCCAGCAGCCCTCCGGGGACAGGGGGAAATGAAAAACTGTTTTTT. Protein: CASSPPGTGGNEKLFF.

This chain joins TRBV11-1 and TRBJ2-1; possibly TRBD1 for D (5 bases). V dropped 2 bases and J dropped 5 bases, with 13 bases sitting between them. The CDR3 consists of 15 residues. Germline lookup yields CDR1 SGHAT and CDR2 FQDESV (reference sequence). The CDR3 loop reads CASSLSGSRDNEQFF. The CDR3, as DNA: TGTGCCAGCAGCTTATCAGGGTCCCGGGACAATGAGCAGTTCTTC.

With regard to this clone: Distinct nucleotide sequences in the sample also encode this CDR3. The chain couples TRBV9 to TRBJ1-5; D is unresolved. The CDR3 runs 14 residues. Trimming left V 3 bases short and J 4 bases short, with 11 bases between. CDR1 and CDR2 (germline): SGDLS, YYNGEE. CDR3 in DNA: TGTGCCAGCAGCGCGGGTTCCGGGAATCAGCCCCAGCATTTT. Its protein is CASSAGSGNQPQHF.

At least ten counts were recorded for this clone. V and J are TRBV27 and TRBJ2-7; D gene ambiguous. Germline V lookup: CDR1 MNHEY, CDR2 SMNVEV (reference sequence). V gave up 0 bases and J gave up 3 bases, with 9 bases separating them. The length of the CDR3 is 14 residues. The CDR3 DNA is TGTGCCAGCAGTTTATCGGTTGGTTACTACGAGCAGTACTTC. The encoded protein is CASSLSVGYYEQYF.

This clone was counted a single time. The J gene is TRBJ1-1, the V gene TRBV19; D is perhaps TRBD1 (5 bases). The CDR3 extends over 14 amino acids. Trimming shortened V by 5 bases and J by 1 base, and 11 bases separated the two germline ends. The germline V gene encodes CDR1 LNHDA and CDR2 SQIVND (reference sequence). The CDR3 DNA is TGTGCCAGTAGTTCGGGACTGGCGAACACTGAAGCTTTCTTT. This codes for CASSSGLANTEAFF.

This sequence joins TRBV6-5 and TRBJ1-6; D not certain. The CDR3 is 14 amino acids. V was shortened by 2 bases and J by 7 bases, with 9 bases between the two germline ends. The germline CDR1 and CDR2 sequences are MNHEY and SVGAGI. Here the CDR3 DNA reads TGTGCCAGCAGTTACGAGGAGATAAATTCACCCCTCCACTTT. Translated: CASSYEEINSPLHF.

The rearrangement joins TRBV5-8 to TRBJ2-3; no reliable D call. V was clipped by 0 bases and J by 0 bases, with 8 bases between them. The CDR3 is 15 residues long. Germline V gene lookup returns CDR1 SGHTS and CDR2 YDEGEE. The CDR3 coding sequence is TGTGCCAGCAGCTTGGACACATCTAGCACAGATACGCAGTATTTT. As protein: CASSLDTSSTDTQYF.

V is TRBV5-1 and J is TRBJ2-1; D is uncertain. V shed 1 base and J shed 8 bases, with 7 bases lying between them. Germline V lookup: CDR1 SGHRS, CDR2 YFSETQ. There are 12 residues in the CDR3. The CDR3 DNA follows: TGCGCCAGCAGCTTGAAGACCCATGAGCAGTTCTTC. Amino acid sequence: CASSLKTHEQFF.

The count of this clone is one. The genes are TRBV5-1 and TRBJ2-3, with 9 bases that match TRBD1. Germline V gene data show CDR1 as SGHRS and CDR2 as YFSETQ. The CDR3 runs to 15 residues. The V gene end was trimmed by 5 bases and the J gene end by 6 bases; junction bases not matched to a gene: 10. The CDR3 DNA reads TGCGCCAGCAGGGTTACAGGGGGCGCATCGGATACGCAGTATTTT. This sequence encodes CASRVTGGASDTQYF.

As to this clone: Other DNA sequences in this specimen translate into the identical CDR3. The CDR3 DNA sequence: TGTGCCTGGAGTGTAGGGCAATCCTACGAGCAGTACTTC. Its translation is CAWSVGQSYEQYF. This chain connects TRBV30 to TRBJ2-7; D is ambiguous. The germline CDR1 and CDR2 sequences are GTSNPN and SVGIG (reference sequence). The CDR3 sequence is 13 residues long. V shed 0 bases and J shed 1 base, with 7 bases lying between them.

CDR3 sequence reads: CASSGNLGYTF. The CDR3 nucleotides read TGTGCCAGCAGTGGGAACTTGGGCTACACCTTC. The V gene is TRBV28, the J gene TRBJ1-2; no definite D call. Deletions cut 5 bases from V and 8 bases from J, with 9 bases between. The CDR3 spans 11 residues. In germline, CDR1 is MDHEN, CDR2 SYDVKM.

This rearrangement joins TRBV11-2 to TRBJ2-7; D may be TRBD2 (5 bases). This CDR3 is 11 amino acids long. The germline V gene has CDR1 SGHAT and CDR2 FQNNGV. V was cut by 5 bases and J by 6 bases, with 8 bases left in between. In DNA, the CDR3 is TGTGCCAGCAGCGGCAGCGGCGAGCAGTACTTC. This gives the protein CASSGSGEQYF.

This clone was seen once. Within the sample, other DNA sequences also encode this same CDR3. The CDR3 DNA reads TGTGCCAGCAGTTTAGGTCATAGCAATCAGCCCCAGCATTTT. Translated, it gives CASSLGHSNQPQHF. The chain combines TRBV27 with TRBJ1-5, with D hard to call. The CDR3 has 14 amino acids. Trimming stripped 2 bases from V and 0 bases from J, with 5 bases between. In germline, CDR1 is MNHEY, CDR2 SMNVEV (reference sequence).

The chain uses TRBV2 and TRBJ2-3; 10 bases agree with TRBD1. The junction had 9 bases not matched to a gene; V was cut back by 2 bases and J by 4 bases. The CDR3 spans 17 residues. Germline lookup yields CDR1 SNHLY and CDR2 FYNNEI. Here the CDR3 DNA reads TGTGCCAGCAGTGAACCGGGGACAGGGGCAGGGGCAGATACGCAGTATTTT. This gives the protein CASSEPGTGAGADTQYF.

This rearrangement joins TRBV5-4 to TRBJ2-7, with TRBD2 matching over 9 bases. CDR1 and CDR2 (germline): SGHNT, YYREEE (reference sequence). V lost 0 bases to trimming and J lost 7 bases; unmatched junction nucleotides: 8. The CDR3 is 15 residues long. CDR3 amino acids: CASSLGLAGSGEQYF. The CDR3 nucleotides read TGTGCCAGCAGCTTGGGGCTAGCGGGGTCGGGAGAGCAGTACTTC.

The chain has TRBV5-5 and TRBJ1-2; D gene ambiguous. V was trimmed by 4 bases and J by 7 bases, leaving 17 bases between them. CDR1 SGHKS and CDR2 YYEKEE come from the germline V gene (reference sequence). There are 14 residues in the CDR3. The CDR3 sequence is CASSPSAALGGYTF. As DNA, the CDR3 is TGTGCCAGCAGCCCCTCGGCGGCGCTAGGTGGCTACACCTTC.

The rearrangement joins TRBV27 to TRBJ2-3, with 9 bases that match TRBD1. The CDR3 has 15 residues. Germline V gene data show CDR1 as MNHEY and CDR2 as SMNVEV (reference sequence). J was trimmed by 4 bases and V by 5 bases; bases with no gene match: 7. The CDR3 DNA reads TGTGCCAGCAGTGCAAACAGGGGGCTCGCAGATACGCAGTATTTT. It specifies CASSANRGLADTQYF.

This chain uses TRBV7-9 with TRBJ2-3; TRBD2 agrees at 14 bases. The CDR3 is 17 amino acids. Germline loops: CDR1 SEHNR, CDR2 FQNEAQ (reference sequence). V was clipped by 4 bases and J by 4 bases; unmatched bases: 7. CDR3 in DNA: TGTGCCAGCAGCTCCGGGACTAGCGGGAGCCCTGCAGATACGCAGTATTTT. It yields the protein CASSSGTSGSPADTQYF.

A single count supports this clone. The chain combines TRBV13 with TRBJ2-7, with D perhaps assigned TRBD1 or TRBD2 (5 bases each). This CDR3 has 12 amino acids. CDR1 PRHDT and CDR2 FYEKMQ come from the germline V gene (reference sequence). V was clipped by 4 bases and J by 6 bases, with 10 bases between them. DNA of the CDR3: TGTGCCAGCAGCTATGGGGGTAGCGAGCAGTACTTC. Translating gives CASSYGGSEQYF.

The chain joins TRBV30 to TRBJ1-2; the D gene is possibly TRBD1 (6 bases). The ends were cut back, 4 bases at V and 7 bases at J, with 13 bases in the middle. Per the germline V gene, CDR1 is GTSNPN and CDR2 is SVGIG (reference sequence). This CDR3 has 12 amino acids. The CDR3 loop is CAWNEGGSGYTF. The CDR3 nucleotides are TGTGCCTGGAACGAGGGGGGGAGTGGCTACACCTTC.

This CDR3 reads CASSQETGSTEAFF. CDR3 coding DNA: TGCGCCAGCAGCCAAGAAACAGGTAGCACTGAAGCTTTCTTT. The chain recombines TRBV4-1 with TRBJ1-1, with TRBD1 as a possible D gene (5 bases). V gave up 0 bases and J gave up 4 bases, with 9 bases separating them. The germline V gene has CDR1 MGHRA and CDR2 YSYEKL. The CDR3 loop spans 14 amino acids.